These T cell receptor beta chains were read from a single sample in a study of blood T cells in healthy people across ages. TCRdb recomputed calls from the 5' RACE reads with MiXCR, one row per CDR3 protein. The sample includes 780,000 or so distinct CDR3 sequences, approximately 25% seen only once; the top ten take more than 3%. Separately, the same data were catalogued under a study of T cells of mothers and their children.

The sample consisted of blood. These receptors were taken from a boy between 10 and 17 years old in good health. The CDR3 runs from the conserved cysteine through the conserved F or W. The D gene is left open where the match is weak. Size values are once, few and many counts, or a class for expanded clones, and some rows have none.

>TRBJ1-1|few|TRBV18|12|-
TGTGCCAGCTCACCAGGTAGCACTGAAGCTTTCTTT
CASSPGSTEAFF
>TRBJ2-3|few|TRBV2|14|-
TGTGCCAGCCCGCAGAAACCTAGCACAGATACGCAGTATTTT
CASPQKPSTDTQYF
>TRBJ1-2|few|TRBV19|13|-
TGTGCCAGTAGCTGGGGACCAAACTATGGCTACACCTTC
CASSWGPNYGYTF
>TRBJ2-7|-|TRBV7-9|14|-
TGTGCCAGCAGTCTCAACGGGCCACCGTACGAGCAGTACTTC
CASSLNGPPYEQYF
>TRBJ1-5|-|TRBV6-5|13|-
TGTGCCAGCAGTTACTCCCCGAATCAGCCCCAGCATTTT
CASSYSPNQPQHF
>TRBJ1-4|many|TRBV6-6|15|-
TGTGCCAGCAGTCCACTCATGGTTCTTGCTGAAAAACTGTTTTTT
CASSPLMVLAEKLFF
>TRBJ2-5|many|TRBV10-3|18|-
TGTGCCATCAGTGAGTCTGAGGGAGGGGGCCCCGTGCAAGAGACCCAGTACTTC
CAISESEGGGPVQETQYF
>TRBJ2-1|-|TRBV6-5|16|TRBD2
TGTGCCAGCAGTTATACTAGCGGGGGGTCCTACAATGAGCAGTTCTTC
CASSYTSGGSYNEQFF
>TRBJ1-5|few|TRBV7-3|18|-
TGTGCCAGCAGCTTAGAGCACCTGGCAGTCTATAGCAATCAGCCCCAGCATTTT
CASSLEHLAVYSNQPQHF
>TRBJ2-5|-|TRBV5-1|14|-
TGCGCCAGCAGCTCCGCAGGGGAACAAGAGACCCAGTACTTC
CASSSAGEQETQYF
>TRBJ1-4|few|TRBV7-2|15|TRBD1
TGTGCCAGCAGCCCCCAGGGGGGAGGTGATGAAAAACTGTTTTTT
CASSPQGGGDEKLFF
>TRBJ2-7|few|TRBV20-1|14|-
TGCAGTGCTAGAGGGAGCGTTATAACCTACGAGCAGTACTTC
CSARGSVITYEQYF
>TRBJ1-2|-|TRBV20-1|13|-
TGCAGTGCGGCGAAAGGAAGGCTTGATGGCTACACCTTC
CSAAKGRLDGYTF
>TRBJ1-5|few|TRBV12-3/TRBV12-4|14|TRBD1
TGTGCCAGCAGTTCTGGGACAGGGAAGCAGCCCCAGCATTTT
CASSSGTGKQPQHF
>TRBJ1-1|-|TRBV2|14|TRBD1
TGTGCCTGCAGCGCGACAGGGGGACGGACTGAAGCTTTCTTT
CACSATGGRTEAFF
>TRBJ2-1|once|TRBV7-3|15|TRBD1
TGTGCCAGCAGCAAAGTAGGACAGGGTCGCAATGAGCAGTTCTTC
CASSKVGQGRNEQFF
>TRBJ2-1|many|TRBV7-3|15|TRBD2
TGTGCCAGCAGTTTACTAGCGGGGGGGTACAATGAGCAGTTCTTC
CASSLLAGGYNEQFF
>TRBJ2-2|-|TRBV6-2/TRBV6-3|21|-
TGTGCCAGCAGTTACTCGATAGGGTTGATTAATCGGGTGACGAACACCGGGGAGCTGTTTTTT
CASSYSIGLINRVTNTGELFF
>TRBJ1-2|few|TRBV6-1|15|-
TGTGCCAGCAGTGAACCGGGACAAGCTAACTATGGCTACATCTTC
CASSEPGQANYGYIF
>TRBJ2-7|few|TRBV20-1|16|TRBD2
TGCAGTGCTATCAGAGGTCTGCGGGAGGGACCCTACGAGCAGTACTTC
CSAIRGLREGPYEQYF
>TRBJ2-4|-|TRBV27|19|TRBD2
TGTGCCAGCAGTCTCTCGGGACTAGCGGGGGGACTAGCCAAAAACATTCAGTACTTC
CASSLSGLAGGLAKNIQYF
>TRBJ1-4|-|TRBV5-5|15|-
TGTGCCAGCAGCTTGTTGGGACGGTTTAATGAAAAACTGTTTTTT
CASSLLGRFNEKLFF
>TRBJ2-3|-|TRBV9|15|-
TGTGCCAGCAACGAGGCAGGGGCTTTCGCAGATACGCAGTATTTT
CASNEAGAFADTQYF